Reported below is one TCR beta chain. The data belong to a study of T cell repertoires in cytomegalovirus infection. One entry per CDR3 protein, called by TCRdb with MiXCR from the reads. The repertoire holds around 130,000 distinct CDR3 sequences, with 8.8% as singletons. V was trimmed by 5 bases and J by 2 bases, leaving 12 bases between them. The CDR3 length is 14 residues. Germline V lookup: CDR1 MNHEY, CDR2 SVGAGI. The sample taken for sequencing was PBMCs. The sequence was collected from a human donor in good health (CMV status not recorded). Some clones in this sample may be carry-over from other donors' samples. The chain employs TRBV6-5 and TRBJ1-2; no firm D call. CDR3 bases: TGTGCCAGCAGTCAGTCGGCACTCAACTATGGCTACACCTTC. This encodes CASSQSALNYGYTF.